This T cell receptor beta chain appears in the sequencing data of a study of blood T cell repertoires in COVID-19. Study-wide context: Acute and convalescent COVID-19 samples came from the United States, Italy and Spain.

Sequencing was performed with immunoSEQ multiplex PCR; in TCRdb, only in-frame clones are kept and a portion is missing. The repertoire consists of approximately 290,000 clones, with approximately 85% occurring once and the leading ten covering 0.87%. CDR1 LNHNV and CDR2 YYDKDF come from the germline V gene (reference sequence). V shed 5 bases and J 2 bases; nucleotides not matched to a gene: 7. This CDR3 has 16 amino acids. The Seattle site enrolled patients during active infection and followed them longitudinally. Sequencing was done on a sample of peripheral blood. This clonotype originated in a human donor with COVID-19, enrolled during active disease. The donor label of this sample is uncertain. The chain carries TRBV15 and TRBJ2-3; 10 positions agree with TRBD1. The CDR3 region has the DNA TGTGCCACCAGCGTAGGGGACAGGGGACCCACAGATACGCAGTATTTT. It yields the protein CATSVGDRGPTDTQYF.